This T cell receptor beta chain is drawn from a study of shared clonotypes between healthy human individuals (TCRdb year 2020). As for the study more broadly: A couple of women and three men aged 18 to 49 years were included in the cohort. Different laboratories and diverse techniques were used to prepare libraries and sequence TCR repertoires, to increase sequencing depth and limit assay-specific biases. Each donor's leukapheresis produced roughly between roughly 0.85 and 10 billion PBMCs. To estimate repertoire size and how much clonotype sharing occurs between individuals, the study deeply sequenced the blood TCR repertoires of several healthy adults.

On the study overall, not on this receptor specifically: Pairwise subsampling led to the expectation that sequencing depth would affect the degree of clonotype sharing among donors. Because the study included a small number of donors, the genetic and exposure-history diversity represented was limited. Sampling was restricted to blood, and TCR repertoires in tissue are likely to differ from TCR repertoires in blood.

TCR CDR3 regions were amplified from genomic DNA by multiplex PCR using the deep immunoSEQ assay. For each cell subset, the extracted genomic DNA was distributed evenly across all wells of several immunoSEQ 96-well plates, and each plate served as one replicate. For unsorted PBMC, roughly 330 ng of genomic DNA, equivalent to 25,000 to 35,000 T cell genomes, went into each replicate PCR. Ten immunoSEQ deep assay plates were used to sequence unsorted PBMC genomic DNA. Purified libraries were measured with a Qubit 3.0 fluorometer, size-checked on a Bioanalyzer 2100, and measured again with the KAPA Library Quantification kit. Every immunoSEQ 96-well plate was sequenced on a dedicated single-read 150-cycle Illumina NextSeq 550 flow cell. The study's processing was this. Because the immunoSEQ output included only junctional sequences and no quality scores, the filtering could not be the same as the filtering used for full-length reads. Sequences were annotated with PyIR, a Python wrapper for IgBLAST v1.9, and V/J genes and CDR3 were assigned using IMGT germline references. Any read was removed if the V/J assignment was weak (E-value above 1e-6), the CDR3 was missing, or the read contained stop codons, out-of-frame junctions, or ambiguous translated residues. V3J clonotypes were defined as sequences sharing the same inferred V gene, J gene, and CDR3 amino acid sequence. Percentage overlap between repertoires was calculated by dividing the number of shared unique clonotypes by the size of the smaller repertoire. Richness of each repertoire was evaluated using RTK rarefaction, the Chao1 estimator, and Recon v2.1 estimates of unobserved clonotypes. The clones in this table, taken by TCRdb from immuneACCESS, are in-frame only. Not every clone is retained; where verified, under half of the shortfall comes from an unresolved V gene, and the cause of the rest is unknown. That table gives V, J and clone size, and the DNA gave D and trimming. Here the sample has around 510,000 clones; around 76% occur a single time. The ten largest clones represent 9.5% to 15% of the sample.

On this clone: Its recognized antigen is unknown. No clone much larger than this one lies a single base away; base qualities are absent.

Donors were healthy HIV-negative adults with no recently reported acute infections or vaccinations. Every donor was a Caucasian adult living in Nashville, Tennessee, USA. For unsorted samples, about 90 million PBMCs were counted and genomic DNA was extracted with the QIAamp DNA Blood Mini kit. Blood was collected by leukapheresis, and PBMCs were isolated by Ficoll-Histopaque density gradient centrifugation and then cryopreserved in liquid nitrogen vapor phase. Taken from cysteine to phenylalanine, the CDR3 has 14 residues. The only DNA kept is the CDR3, 42 bases in frame from the first base. V is clipped by 1 base and J by 9 bases, and the sequence between their germline boundaries is 13 bases long. The germline V gene yields MDHEN for CDR1 and SYDVKM for CDR2.

The sequence is built from TRBV28 and TRBJ2-1; the D gene remains uncertain. Sequencing was performed on PBMCs. This TCR was sampled from a woman in her forties in good health. Some clones in this sample may be carry-over from other donors' samples. The CDR3 protein is CASSLLTPVGEQFF. The nucleotides read TGTGCCAGCAGTTTATTGACTCCAGTAGGTGAGCAGTTCTTC.